What follows describes a single T cell receptor beta chain. A universal primer site was created by template switching, with the cDNA bearing unique molecular identifiers. TCRdb used MiXCR to reprocess the 5' RACE reads, holding one entry per CDR3 protein. The sample records 750,000 to 950,000 distinct CDR3 sequences, roughly an eighth being singletons. The data derive from a study of identical twins. The same data also contributed to another study, on yellow fever vaccine responses in identical twins. That paper adds: Reportedly, the T cell response mounted by twins to vaccine seemed partly convergent, partly personalized.

The sample was PBMCs. This sequence originates from a woman in her late teens or twenties in good health.

CDR3 bases: TGTGCCAGCAGCCAAGGGTTAGCCCTCGCTGGCTACACCTTC. This gives the protein CASSQGLALAGYTF. This chain uses TRBV3-1 with TRBJ1-2; unclear D gene. V was pared by 1 base and J by 7 bases, with 13 bases between. The CDR3 runs to 14 residues. Per the germline V gene, CDR1 is LGHDT and CDR2 is YNNKEL (reference sequence). Full variable domain (outside the CDR3, taken from reference TRBV3-1 and TRBJ1-2): DTAVSQTPKYLVTQMGNDKSIKCEQNLGHDTMYWYKQDSKKFLKIMFSYNNKELIINETVPNRFSPKSPDKAHLNLHINSLELGDSAVYFCASSQGLALAGYTFGSGTRLTVV.